Many counts were recorded for the clone carrying this T cell receptor beta chain. As yet, its antigen is unknown. The CDR3 runs to 17 residues. The germline V gene has CDR1 SGHAT and CDR2 FQNNGV. The V and J ends lost 4 bases and 4 bases, in that order; junction bases with no gene match: 10. This entry belongs to a study of T cells after yellow fever vaccination. TCRdb ran MiXCR on the 5' RACE reads and lists one entry per CDR3 protein. Altogether over 150,000 distinct CDR3 sequences are present, 6% to 7.5% being singletons, with the ten largest covering roughly 2.5%. Findings and limits, study-wide: Secondary responses were weaker yet peaked faster, day 5 versus 15.

The sample in question was CD4+ T cells sorted from PBMCs, obtained less than 6 days after the first yellow fever vaccination. The receptor was derived from a man aged 18 to 30 who received the YFV17D yellow fever vaccine. The chain recombines TRBV11-2 with TRBJ1-5; 10 nucleotides match TRBD1. In nucleotides, the CDR3 is TGTGCCAGCAGCTCCTCGGGACAGGGGAGGGGAAATCAGCCCCAGCATTTT. Protein sequence: CASSSSGQGRGNQPQHF.